This T cell receptor (beta chain) was profiled in a study of shared clonotypes between healthy human individuals (dated by TCRdb to 2020 to 2021). Regarding the complete study: A few men and a couple of women, aged 18 to 49 years, made up the cohort. For each donor, three plates each were used for CD4 naive and CD4 memory, two plates were used for CD8 naive, and one plate was used for CD8 memory. To estimate repertoire size and how much clonotype sharing occurs between individuals, the study deeply sequenced the blood TCR repertoires of several healthy adults. Per donor, leukapheresis produced somewhere between about 0.94 and 9 billion PBMCs. Different laboratories and diverse techniques were used to prepare libraries and sequence TCR repertoires, to increase sequencing depth and limit assay-specific biases. The research as a whole found: Pairwise subsampling led to the expectation that sequencing depth would affect the degree of clonotype sharing among donors. Because the study included a small number of donors, the genetic and exposure-history diversity represented was limited. Rarefaction of sorted-subset datasets indicated incomplete sequencing despite the large sequencing depth. Estimated clonotype richness was generally larger for naive than for memory subsets. Roughly 5.2% of naive CD4, 3% to 4% of naive CD8, 2.3% of memory CD4, and more than 0.35% of memory CD8 clonotypes were shared across several donors. Sampling was restricted to blood, and TCR repertoires in tissues likely differ from the TCR repertoires found in blood. Compared with non-shared clonotypes, clonotypes shared by all four sorted-subset donors had higher generation probabilities.

For the CD8 naive samples, CD45RO-negative cells were positively selected for CCR7, yielding a CD45RA+CCR7+ population from which TemRA cells were excluded. The donors were healthy, HIV-negative adults who had no recently reported acute infections or vaccinations. Every donor was a Caucasian adult living in Nashville, Tennessee, USA. Blood was collected by leukapheresis, and PBMCs were isolated by Ficoll-Histopaque density gradient centrifugation and then cryopreserved in liquid nitrogen vapor phase. Analytical flow cytometry was used to check the purity and quantity of every magnetically sorted T cell population. Genomic DNA was isolated from every sorted fraction and measured by UV absorbance on a Nanodrop 2000c. Concerning this clone: The specificity of this receptor is unknown. Per-nucleotide qualities are absent, and no much larger clonotype sits a single base away.

The germline V gene (reference sequence) specifies PRHDT as CDR1 and FYEKMQ as CDR2. Inclusive of the bounding cysteine and phenylalanine, the CDR3 is 14 residues long. Just the 42-base CDR3 DNA is kept, in frame starting at base 1. Between the V and J ends, shortened by 6 bases and 5 bases respectively, the junction contains 16 bases. Using the deep immunoSEQ assay, multiplex PCR amplified TCR CDR3 regions from genomic DNA. For each cell subset, the extracted genomic DNA was distributed evenly across all wells of several immunoSEQ 96-well plates, and each plate served as one replicate. For sorted subsets, 200 to 250 ng of genomic DNA, equivalent to 25,000 to 35,000 T cell genomes, went into each replicate PCR. Purified libraries were measured with a Qubit 3.0 fluorometer, size-checked on a Bioanalyzer 2100, and measured again with the KAPA Library Quantification kit. Every immunoSEQ 96-well plate was sequenced on a dedicated single-read 150-cycle Illumina NextSeq 550 flow cell. The authors processed their data as follows. Because only junctional sequences without quality scores were contained in the immunoSEQ output, filtering matching that applied to full-length reads could not be performed. To assign V/J genes and CDR3, sequences were annotated using PyIR, a Python wrapper for IgBLAST v1.9, with IMGT germline references. Reads with weak V/J assignments (E-value above 1e-6), missing CDR3, stop codons, out-of-frame junctions, or ambiguous translated residues were removed. V3J clonotypes were defined by identical inferred V gene, J gene, and CDR3 amino acid sequence. The percentage overlap between two repertoires was calculated by dividing the number of shared unique clonotypes by the size of the smaller repertoire. RTK rarefaction, the Chao1 estimator, and Recon v2.1 estimates of unobserved clonotypes were used to assess repertoire richness. Generation probabilities for all TCRbeta clonotypes obtained by the gDNA method from a few donors were computed using OLGA. TCRdb's version of the immuneACCESS table is confined to in-frame rearrangements and falls short of the full clone set. An unresolved V gene accounts for under half of the shortfall where checked; the remainder is of unknown origin. The DNA was the basis for D and trimming; V, J and clone size are from that table. The sample table lists millions of clones, under 95% of them with a count of one. The biggest ten clones account for more than 1.5% of the sample.

Sequencing was carried out using naive CD8+ T cells from PBMCs. The cell subset or site label for this specimen denotes: CD45RA+CCR7+. The chain employs TRBV13 and TRBJ1-1, and possibly TRBD1, on 5 matching bases. The sequence derives from a man younger than 35 in good health. Some clones in this sample may be carry-over from other donors' samples. The nucleotide sequence is given as TGTGCCAGCAGAATAATTGGGGGATTGACTGAAGCTTTCTTT. Its translation reads: CASRIIGGLTEAFF. This CDR3, with the reference TRBV13 and TRBJ1-1 proteins standing in past its ends, gives the full variable domain AAGVIQSPRHLIKEKRETATLKCYPIPRHDTVYWYQQGPGQDPQFLISFYEKMQSDKGSIPDRFSAQQFSDYHSELNMSSLELGDSALYFCASRIIGGLTEAFFGQGTRLTVV.